This TCR beta chain was recovered during a study of regulatory T cells in long-lasting Graves disease. Per the germline V gene, CDR1 is DFQATT and CDR2 is SNEGSKA (reference sequence). This CDR3 contains 15 residues. The junction had 8 bases not matched to a gene; V was cut back by 0 bases and J by 4 bases. Study outcomes and limitations: Favoring TRBV28, TRBJ1-2 and TRBJ2-5 was a feature seen in persistent disease.

The table lists this clonotype with a few counts. Antigen specificity is unknown. Noted time point: newly diagnosed GD, antithyroid drugs for less than 3 months. The authors made the TCR library using RNA they extracted from PBMCs. Researchers made TCR beta libraries by using iRepertoire HTBI primers and running Arm-PCR on CDR3 regions. TCRdb reanalysed the multiplex PCR reads using MiXCR and keeps one entry per CDR3 protein. The sample lists some 600,000 distinct CDR3 sequences; about 16% were seen once. The same data also contributed to another study, on T cells in Graves' hyperthyroidism and ophthalmopathy.

This clonotype was sampled from a man aged 18 to 29 with Graves disease. Material: peripheral blood mononuclear cells (PBMCs), obtained at new diagnosis, from a patient treated with antithyroid drugs. The V call is TRBV20-1, the J call TRBJ2-5, with TRBD2 matching 7 bases. CDR3 residues: CSARDGAGVGETQYF. The DNA of the CDR3 is TGCAGTGCTAGAGATGGTGCGGGAGTTGGAGAGACCCAGTACTTC.